The rows below give T cell receptor beta chains drawn from one sample of a study of OX40 agonist ivuxolimab in advanced cancers. The table came from immunoSEQ multiplex PCR; TCRdb's copy has only in-frame clones and leaves some out. Altogether around 100,000 clones are present, roughly 95% being singletons, with the ten largest covering 2% to 2.5%. The sequencing used CD4+ or CD8+ T cells sorted from blood, collected in a trial of the OX40 agonist ivuxolimab. These receptors came from an adult with an advanced solid tumor such as melanoma, head and neck, liver or kidney cancer. CDR3s include the opening cysteine and the closing phenylalanine or tryptophan. Fields, in order: D gene, clone size, V gene, J gene, CDR3 DNA, CDR3 protein. A D gene is named only where the DNA matches it firmly. Some rows mark clone size as missing; the rest say once, few, many or name a class of expanded clone.

>.|.|TRBV6-6|TRBJ2-7
TGTGCCAGCAGTTACTTGGACGAGCAGTACTTC
CASSYLDEQYF
>.|.|TRBV4-3|TRBJ1-2
TGCGCCAGCAGCCAAGATGGCTCCGCAGGGAGAGGCTACACCTTC
CASSQDGSAGRGYTF
>.|.|TRBV10-2|TRBJ2-7
TGCGCCAGCCCAGGGGAATCTCTCTACGAGCAGTACTTC
CASPGESLYEQYF
>TRBD1|.|TRBV7-9|TRBJ1-5
TGTGCCAGCAGCTCGGGACAGGACAACAATCAGCCCCAGCATTTT
CASSSGQDNNQPQHF
>.|.|TRBV28|TRBJ2-7
TGTGCCAGCAGGTCTCTTGACGGGACTCGTATTTACGAGCAGTACTTC
CASRSLDGTRIYEQYF
>TRBD2|.|TRBV11-2|TRBJ2-1
TGTGCCAGCAGCTTACTTACTAGCGGGAAGAATGAGCAGTTCTTC
CASSLLTSGKNEQFF
>TRBD2|.|TRBV5-1|TRBJ2-1
TGCGCCAGCAGCTTGGAGCCCCTTAGCGGGGGCCTTTACAATGAGCAGTTCTTC
CASSLEPLSGGLYNEQFF
>.|.|TRBV27|TRBJ2-7
TGTGCCAGCAGTTCGGTCAGGGGCAGGGAGCAGTACTTC
CASSSVRGREQYF
>TRBD1|.|TRBV6-5|TRBJ1-6
TGTGCCAGCAGTAGCGGACAGGGGGCTTTTTCACCCCTCCACTTT
CASSSGQGAFSPLHF
>TRBD1|.|TRBV15|TRBJ1-1
TGTGCCACCAGCAGAGCCCCGACAGGGTTGAACACTGAAGCTTTCTTT
CATSRAPTGLNTEAFF
>TRBD2|.|TRBV5-6|TRBJ2-3
TGTGCCAGCAGCTTCCCTAGCGGGGAAGATACGCAGTATTTT
CASSFPSGEDTQYF
>.|.|TRBV6-1|TRBJ2-7
TGTGCCAGCAGTGAAGCGGAGGGACAGAGACTATACGAGCAGTACTTC
CASSEAEGQRLYEQYF
>.|once|TRBV6-5|TRBJ2-1
TGTGCCAGCAGTCCTACAGGGACCCACAATGAGCAGTTCTTC
CASSPTGTHNEQFF
>.|.|TRBV19|TRBJ1-2
TGTGCCAGTAGTTCGCGGGCAGCTAACTATGGCTACACCTTC
CASSSRAANYGYTF
>.|.|TRBV11-2|TRBJ2-7
.
CASSFLWLSYEQYF
>TRBD2|.|TRBV7-8|TRBJ2-1
TGTGCCAGCAGCTTCCTTCGGGGCGGGAGTGATGAGCAGTTCTTC
CASSFLRGGSDEQFF
>TRBD1|.|TRBV5-1|TRBJ2-1
TGCGCCAGCAGCGAGGGACAGGGTACGGCTAATGAGCAGTTCTTC
CASSEGQGTANEQFF
>.|.|TRBV14|TRBJ2-5
TGTGCCAGCAGCCAAGATGGAGTTTGGGCGCAAGAGACCCAGTACTTC
CASSQDGVWAQETQYF
>TRBD2|.|TRBV5-6|TRBJ2-1
TGTGCCAGCAGCCTAGCGGCGAGCTCCTACAATGAGCAGTTCTTC
CASSLAASSYNEQFF
>TRBD2|.|TRBV7-3|TRBJ2-7
TGTGCCAGCAGCTTGGCGGGAGGGCCGGGGGAGCAGTACTTC
CASSLAGGPGEQYF
>.|.|TRBV6-5|TRBJ1-1
TGTGCCAGCAGGAAGACGGTGAACACTGAAGCTTTCTTT
CASRKTVNTEAFF
>.|.|TRBV19|TRBJ2-7
TGTGCCACCACTTTGGGGGATAACTCCTACGAGCAGTACTTC
CATTLGDNSYEQYF
>.|.|TRBV28|TRBJ2-3
TGTGCCAGCAGTTTACTTCCTGGGGGCACAGATACGCAGTATTTT
CASSLLPGGTDTQYF
>.|.|TRBV11-2|TRBJ1-6
TGTGCCAGCAGCTTAGACTCAGGGGAGCATTCACCCCTCCACTTT
CASSLDSGEHSPLHF
>TRBD2|.|TRBV11-2|TRBJ2-7
TGTGCCAGCAGCGACACTGTAAGATCCCAGCGGGAGAACTACGAGCAGTACTTC
CASSDTVRSQRENYEQYF
>.|.|TRBV7-5|TRBJ2-7
TGTGCCAGAAGCCCCGTGGGGCCAGAATACGAGCAGTACTTC
CARSPVGPEYEQYF
>.|.|TRBV6-1|TRBJ1-1
TGTGCCAGCAGTGACGAGCGGGGGGGGCTCCGTGAAGCTTTCTTT
CASSDERGGLREAFF
>.|.|TRBV9|TRBJ1-3
TGTGCCAGCAGCGGAACAGGGCAAGGAAACACCATATATTTT
CASSGTGQGNTIYF
>TRBD1|.|TRBV15|TRBJ1-1
TGTGCCACCAGCCCCTGGACAGGAAGGGGCACTGAAGCTTTCTTT
CATSPWTGRGTEAFF
>.|few|TRBV5-4|TRBJ1-6
TGTGCCAGCAGCCCCCAGGATAATTCACCCCTCCACTTT
CASSPQDNSPLHF
>TRBD1|.|TRBV4-3|TRBJ2-2
TGCGCCAGCAGGGACAGGGCTTACACCGGGGAGCTGTTTTTT
CASRDRAYTGELFF
>TRBD1|.|TRBV7-9|TRBJ2-7
TGTGCCAGCAGCTTCCTTCCGGGACAGGGGCCCTACGAGCAGTACTTC
CASSFLPGQGPYEQYF
>.|.|TRBV4-1|TRBJ1-5
TGCGCCAGCAGCCAAGGGTATAGCAATCAGCCCCAGCATTTT
CASSQGYSNQPQHF
>TRBD2|.|TRBV28|TRBJ2-1
TGTGCCAGCACCCTTAGGCTAGCGGGAGGACCCAATGAGCAGTTCTTC
CASTLRLAGGPNEQFF
>.|.|TRBV11-3|TRBJ1-5
TGTGCCAGCAGCTTAGTCGGTAGCAATCAGCCCCAGCATTTT
CASSLVGSNQPQHF
>TRBD2|.|TRBV5-1|TRBJ2-7
TGCGCCAGCACCACAGGATCGGGGACTAGCGCTTACGAGCAGTACTTC
CASTTGSGTSAYEQYF
>.|once|TRBV5-4|TRBJ1-3
TGTGCCAGCAGCTTGGCAGGGGACGGAAACACCATATATTTT
CASSLAGDGNTIYF
>TRBD1|.|TRBV19|TRBJ1-3
TGTGCCAGTAGTCCGACAGGGTTCGGAAACACCATATATTTT
CASSPTGFGNTIYF
>.|.|TRBV7-9|TRBJ2-4
TGTGCCAGCAGCACCCCCGGGGAGGCAGGGGAAAACATTCAGTACTTC
CASSTPGEAGENIQYF
>TRBD1|.|TRBV27|TRBJ1-2
TGTGCCAGCAGTCCTTGGGACAGCCCAAATTATGGCTACACCTTC
CASSPWDSPNYGYTF